This T cell receptor beta chain was observed in a study of human T cells and chemical hapten exposure. Study-level background: Upper inner arm skin measuring about 2 cm by about 2 cm received 2% DPC for sensitization.

TCRdb re-analysed the RACE reads in MiXCR, keeping a single row per CDR3 protein. The sample carries more than 300,000 distinct CDR3 sequences, over 5% recorded once. Looked up from germline, CDR1 is SGHRS and CDR2 is YFSETQ. This CDR3 has 18 amino acids. V was clipped by 4 bases and J by 1 base; unmatched bases: 10. Sample time point: pre-sensitization, week 0. The treatment here: therapeutic diphenylcyclopropenone sensitization with weekly scalp DPC. Study-level findings and limits: Clustering by CDR3 similarity yielded significantly more large clusters from expanded TCRs than controls. TCRs at a frequency above 1 in 1000 stayed unchanged with DPC sensitization.

This clonotype was detected many times. No antigen is known for it. The source material was whole blood, sampled in connection with sensitization to the hapten diphenylcyclopropenone (DPC). The V call is TRBV5-1, the J call TRBJ2-2; TRBD2 aligns across 10 bases. The sequence was collected from a woman aged 18-30 years with alopecia areata. Some clones in this sample may be carry-over from other donors' samples. CDR3 sequence: CASSGGLAGELNTGELFF. The CDR3 nucleotides read TGCGCCAGCAGCGGGGGTCTAGCGGGGGAGCTGAACACCGGGGAGCTGTTTTTT.